The sequence of this T cell receptor beta chain was determined in a study of T-cell reconstitution after alpha-beta-depleted transplantation in children. Notes on the study in general: By one year post-transplant, T-cell counts and diversity largely arose from T cells that were newly produced. Reportedly, roughly two months post-transplant, alpha-beta T cells arose from several hundred expanded graft clones.

Unique molecular identifiers were used in preparing the TCRbeta library. TCRdb itself ran the PCR reads through MiXCR, one entry per CDR3 protein. The table shows approximately 500,000 distinct CDR3 sequences, with roughly 27% occurring only once. The CDR3 is 17 residues long. In germline, CDR1 is SGHRS, CDR2 YFSETQ. V dropped 4 bases and J dropped 0 bases, with 14 bases sitting between them. As to this clonotype: Its antigen remains unknown.

The clonotype comes from a boy in the first two years of life with Wiskott-Aldrich syndrome, due to receive a stem cell transplant. The rearrangement uses TRBV5-1 and TRBJ2-6; the D call may be TRBD1 or TRBD2 (5 bases each). Sequenced here: PBMCs, sampled before TCRalphabeta/CD19-depleted stem cell transplant. As DNA, the CDR3 is TGCGCCAGCAGCCCGGGACGGGATTTCTCTGGGGCCAACGTCCTGACTTTC. Protein sequence: CASSPGRDFSGANVLTF. The full variable domain, completed using reference TRBV5-1 and TRBJ2-6, is KAGVTQTPRYLIKTRGQQVTLSCSPISGHRSVSWYQQTPGQGLQFLFEYFSETQRNKGNFPGRFSGRQFSNSRSEMNVSTLELGDSALYLCASSPGRDFSGANVLTFGAGSRLTVL.